Listed here are 3 T cell receptor beta chains from one sample, sequenced in a study of blood T cells in healthy people across ages. Combining a sample-barcoded 5' primer with a J-beta primer mix, a second PCR ran for roughly 6 to 11 cycles. TCRdb re-called the 5' RACE reads with MiXCR, one entry per CDR3 protein. Here the sample spans 650,000 to 800,000 distinct CDR3 sequences, approximately 48% being singletons. Specimen: blood. The receptors here all came from a man in his fifties or sixties in good health.

This chain connects TRBV24-1 to TRBJ2-3; no clear D gene. Looked up from germline, CDR1 is KGHDR and CDR2 is SFDVKD. The CDR3 is 14 residues long. V shed 2 bases and J shed 2 bases, with 7 bases lying between them. Written as DNA, the CDR3 is TGTGCCACCAGTGATTGGGCCTACACAGATACGCAGTATTTT. The encoded protein is CATSDWAYTDTQYF.

The V call is TRBV4-3, the J call TRBJ1-2, with D maybe TRBD1 (5 bases). The CDR3 runs 14 residues. Germline loops: CDR1 LGHNA, CDR2 YSLEER. Trimming left V 4 bases short and J 4 bases short, with 13 bases between. The CDR3 protein is CASSLGGGSYGYTF. The CDR3 region has the DNA TGCGCCAGCAGCCTGGGCGGGGGAAGCTATGGCTACACCTTC.

The chain joins TRBV20-1 to TRBJ2-4; D might be TRBD1 (6 bases). Germline assignment: CDR1 DFQATT and CDR2 SNEGSKA (reference sequence). This CDR3 is 15 amino acids long. V lost 0 bases to trimming and J lost 8 bases, with 17 bases between them. The DNA for the CDR3 is TGCAGTGCTAGAGATCGGGACAAGCCAAGAGACATTCAGTACTTC. Its translation: CSARDRDKPRDIQYF.